This T cell receptor (beta chain) was identified during a study of response to subunit inactivated influenza vaccine. TCRdb reanalysed the RT-PCR reads using MiXCR and keeps one entry per CDR3 protein. The sample yields fewer than 700,000 distinct CDR3 sequences, 10% to 15% seen once. In its sample, this clonotype was seen a few times. This specimen was PBMCs from blood, taken about 6 weeks after vaccination. The TCR sequence derives from a man over 45 who received an inactivated influenza vaccine.

This CDR3 is CATSRDLGVMNTEAFF. The CDR3 DNA reads as TGTGCCACCAGCAGAGATCTCGGGGTAATGAACACTGAAGCTTTCTTT. The chain combines TRBV15 with TRBJ1-1; D uncertain. Germline CDR1 is LNHNV and CDR2 is YYDKDF (reference sequence). The CDR3 spans 16 residues. The V and J ends lost 0 bases and 0 bases respectively, with 11 bases between them.